The rows below give T cell receptor beta chains drawn from one sample of a study of T-cell memory formation after mild COVID-19. TCRdb itself ran the 5' RACE reads through MiXCR, one entry per CDR3 protein. The data hold approximately 300,000 distinct CDR3 sequences, with roughly 15% observed a single time. The sequenced material came from PBMCs or a T cell subset sorted from them (not recorded which). Every receptor here comes from a man between 18 and 35 years old who had mild COVID-19 (a few samples of this study predate the infection). Cell type and time point are not known. The CDR3 runs from the conserved cysteine through the conserved F or W. The D gene is left open where the match is weak. The listing skips clone size in some rows; elsewhere it reads once, few, many or a size class.

v_call,d_call,j_call,clone_size,cdr3_nt,cdr3_aa
TRBV7-9,NA,TRBJ1-6,NA,TGTGCCAGCCGCGAGGGGCTTGGTTCACCCCTCCACTTT,CASREGLGSPLHF
TRBV12-3/TRBV12-4,NA,TRBJ1-4,few,TGTGCCAGCAGTCAAAGGTCGGGGATTGAAAAACTGTTTTTT,CASSQRSGIEKLFF
TRBV20-1,NA,TRBJ1-1,NA,TGCAGTGCTAGAGTGACAGTCTACACTGAAGCTTTCTTT,CSARVTVYTEAFF
TRBV6-5,NA,TRBJ1-4,few,TGTGCCAGCAGTTTCCGACCGGGTAGTGAAAAACTGTTTTTT,CASSFRPGSEKLFF
TRBV6-5,TRBD1,TRBJ2-3,NA,TGTGCCAGCAGCCCCCCGGGACAGGGACTGACAGATACGCAGTATTTT,CASSPPGQGLTDTQYF
TRBV12-3/TRBV12-4,NA,TRBJ2-3,few,TGTGCCAGCAGTTCAGTCCGGGGGTCGGCTTGGGGCACAGATACGCAGTATTTT,CASSSVRGSAWGTDTQYF
TRBV7-9,NA,TRBJ1-2,NA,TGTGCCAGCAGCCCATGGCGGGGACGGTCTAACTATGGCTACACCTTC,CASSPWRGRSNYGYTF
TRBV12-3/TRBV12-4,NA,TRBJ2-5,many,TGTGCCAGCAGTACCCTAGGAGGCCAAGAGACCCAGTACTTC,CASSTLGGQETQYF
TRBV28,TRBD1,TRBJ2-6,many,TGTGCCAGCAGGTCCGGACAGGGATTCTCTGGGGCCAACGTCCTGACTTTC,CASRSGQGFSGANVLTF
TRBV18,NA,TRBJ1-2,NA,TGTGCCAGCTCCGATATTTCCGCTAACTATGGCTACACCTTC,CASSDISANYGYTF
TRBV20-1,TRBD1,TRBJ1-5,few,TGCAGTGCTAGACCAGGGGGCTCAAATAGCAATCAGCCCCAGCATTTT,CSARPGGSNSNQPQHF
TRBV20-1,NA,TRBJ1-2,few,TGCAGTGCTTTCGGGGGGTATGGCTACACCTTC,CSAFGGYGYTF
TRBV12-3/TRBV12-4,NA,TRBJ1-3,NA,TGTGCCAGCAGCCGGAAGTGGGGAAACACCATATATTTT,CASSRKWGNTIYF
TRBV6-1,NA,TRBJ2-7,NA,TGTGCCAGCAATGTTGAGGGGGGTAGCTCCTACGAGCAGTACTTC,CASNVEGGSSYEQYF
TRBV4-1,NA,TRBJ1-1,NA,TGCGCCAGCAGCCCGGGCGGAGATGGGCTCGGCCCGGACACTGAAGCTTTCTTT,CASSPGGDGLGPDTEAFF
TRBV20-1,NA,TRBJ1-5,NA,TGCAGTGCTGCAACCGGGACAACAAGCAATCAGCCCCAGCATTTT,CSAATGTTSNQPQHF
TRBV27,TRBD1,TRBJ1-1,NA,TGTGCCAGCAGTTTATGGGGACAGGGTATTCCTGAAGCTTTCTTT,CASSLWGQGIPEAFF
TRBV24-1,NA,TRBJ2-2,NA,TGTGCCACCGCGAACACCGGGGAGCTGTTTTTT,CATANTGELFF
TRBV4-2,NA,TRBJ2-5,few,TGTGCCAGCAGCCAAGTTTGGGGGGCGGACGAAGAGACCCAGTACTTC,CASSQVWGADEETQYF
TRBV14,NA,TRBJ2-5,NA,TGTGCCAGCAGCCAAGGAACGAGTTCGGAGACCCAGTACTTC,CASSQGTSSETQYF
TRBV20-1,NA,TRBJ2-5,few,TGCAGTGCTAGAGAAGAGGGGCCCGTGGCCCAGTACTTC,CSAREEGPVAQYF
TRBV12-3/TRBV12-4,NA,TRBJ2-2,NA,TGTGCCAGCAGTCTTAGCCCCACAGTGAACACCGGGGAGCTGTTTTTT,CASSLSPTVNTGELFF
TRBV27,TRBD2,TRBJ2-1,many,TGTGCCAGCAGTCTCGGGGGGGCCTACAATGAGCAGTTCTTC,CASSLGGAYNEQFF